The T cell receptor (beta chain) described here comes from a study of Graves' ophthalmopathy and Graves' hyperthyroidism. Across the study: Peripheral blood was gathered at first diagnosis, ahead of any treatment whatsoever.

This clonotype was picked up many times. Its antigen is unknown. Beta-chain TCR CDR3 regions were amplified from RNA transcripts. A first-round RT-PCR used HTBI primers, followed by a second-round multiplex PCR. TCRdb re-called the multiplex PCR reads with MiXCR, one entry per CDR3 protein. The repertoire includes a few hundred thousand distinct CDR3 sequences, 17% of them detected once, and roughly 2.4% sits in the top ten. Germline values: CDR1 WSHSY, CDR2 SAAADI. V lost 6 bases to trimming and J lost 3 bases, with 11 bases between them. The CDR3 covers 13 residues. Thyroid ultrasound, orbital computed tomography, TRAb, serum thyroxine and clinical symptoms formed the basis of diagnosis. Study outcomes and limitations: In blood, most expanded thyroid clonotypes above 0.001 frequency were also detected. As the model predicted ophthalmopathy progression, it achieved a sensitivity of around 70% and a specificity of around 73%.

The chain joins TRBV10-2 to TRBJ1-1; the D gene is possibly TRBD1 (6 bases). The sequenced sample was peripheral blood. The TCR was taken from an adult woman with stable Graves' hyperthyroidism. The CDR3 spells CASRTRGDTEAFF. CDR3 sequence (DNA): TGCGCCAGCAGAACCAGGGGTGACACTGAAGCTTTCTTT.